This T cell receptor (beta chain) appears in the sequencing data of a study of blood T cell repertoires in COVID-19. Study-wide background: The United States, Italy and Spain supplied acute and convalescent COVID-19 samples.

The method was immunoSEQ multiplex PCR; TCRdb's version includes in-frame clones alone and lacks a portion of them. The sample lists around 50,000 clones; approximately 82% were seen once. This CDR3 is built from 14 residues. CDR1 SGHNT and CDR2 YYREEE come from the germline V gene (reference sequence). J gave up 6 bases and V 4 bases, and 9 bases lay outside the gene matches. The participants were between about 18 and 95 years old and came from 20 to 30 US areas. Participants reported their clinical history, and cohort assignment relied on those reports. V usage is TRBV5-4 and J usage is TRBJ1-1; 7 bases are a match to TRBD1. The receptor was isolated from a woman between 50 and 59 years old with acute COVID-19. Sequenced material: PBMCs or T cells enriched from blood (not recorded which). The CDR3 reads CASSLWTGRPEAFF. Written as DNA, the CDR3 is TGTGCCAGCAGCCTATGGACAGGACGACCTGAAGCTTTCTTT.